The 15 T cell receptor beta chains below come from one sample, sequenced in a study of quantifying T cell responses using KT2 cells. On the study more broadly: cDNA was made from DNase-treated RNA using alpha and beta constant primers.

An oligo carrying a UMI was ligated to the cDNA 3' end. An equimolar mix of RC1.1 and RC1.2 primed the beta chain across TRBC1 and TRBC2. TCRdb passed the UMI-ligation and nested PCR reads through MiXCR, listing each CDR3 protein once. The data hold tens of thousands of distinct CDR3 sequences, with around 10% observed a single time. Sequencing input: PBMCs spiked with cells of the T cell clone KT2. These receptors originate from a human donor.

The J gene is TRBJ2-3, the V gene TRBV27, with TRBD2 matching 7 bases. The CDR3 sequence is 16 residues long. The V segment lost 7 bases and the J segment 5 bases; nucleotides outside the gene matches: 15. The germline V gene encodes CDR1 MNHEY and CDR2 SMNVEV (reference sequence). The DNA for the CDR3 is TGTGCCAGCAAGCCTCTAGCGGTGTCCCGGGGAGATACGCAGTATTTT. This sequence encodes CASKPLAVSRGDTQYF.

The chain combines TRBV6-6 with TRBJ1-1, with 8 bases identical to TRBD1. The CDR3 consists of 15 residues. CDR1 MNHNY and CDR2 SVGAGI come from the germline V gene (reference sequence). V lost 2 bases to trimming and J lost 4 bases; unmatched junction nucleotides: 6. For the CDR3, the DNA is TGTGCCAGCAGTTACCCTCAGGGGGCTTTCACTGAAGCTTTCTTT. This encodes CASSYPQGAFTEAFF.

V is TRBV20-1 and J is TRBJ1-4; no clear D. The CDR3 totals 13 residues. The V gene lost 2 bases and the J gene lost 4 bases, with 8 bases spanning the gap. Germline-derived CDR1 and CDR2 are DFQATT and SNEGSKA (reference sequence). CDR3 region: CSARFVSNEKLFF. The CDR3 nucleotides read TGCAGTGCTAGATTCGTCAGTAATGAAAAACTGTTTTTT.

Concerning this clonotype itself: The conserved final phenylalanine or tryptophan is absent from the CDR3, which likely points to a read error. The chain recombines TRBV4-3 with TRBJ2-7; TRBD1 matches at 9 bases. The ends lost 0 bases at V and 10 bases at J; junction bases unmatched: 19. The CDR3 covers 18 residues. Per the germline V gene, CDR1 is LGHNA and CDR2 is YSLEER. This CDR3 reads CASSQERWGYRGREDQYL. The DNA for the CDR3 is TGCGCCAGCAGCCAAGAAAGATGGGGATACAGGGGGCGCGAGGATCAGTACTTA.

The sample holds a few counts of this clonotype. The chain has TRBV27 and TRBJ1-6; TRBD1 might be the D (5 bases). Between the trimmed V and J ends, which lost 2 bases and 7 bases, there was a span of 9 bases. The germline V gene has CDR1 MNHEY and CDR2 SMNVEV (reference sequence). CDR3 length equals 14 residues. The CDR3 is CASSLRQFNSPLHF. The CDR3 DNA reads TGTGCCAGCAGTTTAAGACAGTTCAATTCACCCCTCCACTTT.

The CDR3 DNA is TGTGCCAGCAGTTACGAGGGTTGGGGAGGGGTCAATCAGCCCCAGCATTTT. Residues: CASSYEGWGGVNQPQHF. The chain uses TRBV6-6 and TRBJ1-5; D might be TRBD1 (5 bases). With 2 bases removed from V and 3 bases from J, the gap between germline ends came to 17 bases. The CDR3 has 17 residues. CDR1 and CDR2 from the germline V gene are MNHNY and SVGAGI (reference sequence).

This clonotype was found a few times. V is TRBV12-3 or TRBV12-4 and J is TRBJ1-1; D uncertain. CDR3 length: 14 residues. The V and J ends lost 5 bases and 0 bases respectively, with 10 bases between them. The CDR3, as DNA: TGTGCCAGCAGTATACGGAGGTTGAACACTGAAGCTTTCTTT. Protein product: CASSIRRLNTEAFF.

This clonotype was counted a few times. The DNA of the CDR3 is TGCGCCAGCAGCTTGGCCGGTGACACCGGGGAGCTGTTTTTT. Residues: CASSLAGDTGELFF. V usage is TRBV5-1 and J usage is TRBJ2-2; the D is unclear. Germline lookup yields CDR1 SGHRS and CDR2 YFSETQ. CDR3 length: 14 residues. V lost 0 bases and J lost 3, with 6 bases in between.

V gene TRBV7-2 combines with J gene TRBJ2-3; D might be TRBD2 (6 bases). CDR3 size: 14 residues. The V gene's germline CDR1 is SGHTA and CDR2 FQGNSA. V dropped 1 base and J dropped 2 bases, with 7 bases sitting between them. The CDR3 spells CASSLVAATDTQYF. In DNA form, the CDR3 reads TGTGCCAGCAGCTTAGTAGCGGCCACAGATACGCAGTATTTT.

The chain employs TRBV12-3 or TRBV12-4 and TRBJ2-7; 8 nucleotides align to TRBD2. V was clipped by 6 bases and J by 10 bases; unmatched bases: 20. This CDR3 is built from 16 residues. The CDR3 nucleotides read TGTGCCAGCAGCCCCGCCGGGCCCGGGGGGGCCCATGTTCAGTACTTC. Translated, it gives CASSPAGPGGAHVQYF.

The chain is built from TRBV30 and TRBJ2-7, with D hard to call. Germline V gene sequence: CDR1 GTSNPN, CDR2 SVGIG (reference sequence). The CDR3 is 13 amino acids. Trimming took off 2 bases at V and 2 bases at J, with 10 bases between the two ends. The CDR3 region has the DNA TGTGCCTGGAGTCTGGCAGAAGCCTACGAGCAGTACTTC. This sequence encodes CAWSLAEAYEQYF.

This clonotype was recorded at least ten times. For the CDR3, the DNA is TGTGCCAGCAGCTTAGCGTCGGGCGCCTACGAGCAGTACTTC. Protein: CASSLASGAYEQYF. V is TRBV7-9 and J is TRBJ2-7; D call uncertain. This CDR3 is built from 14 residues. Trimming cost V 0 bases and J 2 bases, with 8 bases left between them. CDR1 is SEHNR, CDR2 FQNEAQ, per germline (reference sequence).

This rearrangement joins TRBV20-1 to TRBJ2-3, with D possibly matching TRBD2 (6 bases). This CDR3 is built from 14 residues. The germline gives CDR1 DFQATT, CDR2 SNEGSKA (reference sequence). Trimming removed 1 base at V and 1 base at J, with 9 bases between. CDR3 DNA sequence: TGCAGTGCTAGAGCAGGAGGGGGCACAGATACGCAGTATTTT. Its translation is CSARAGGGTDTQYF.

There are a few counts of this clonotype. The V and J genes are TRBV18 and TRBJ1-1; D gene unclear. Germline CDR1 reads KGHSH; CDR2 reads LQKENI. The V end was cut by 3 bases, the J end by 0 bases, with 14 bases between. There are 16 residues in the CDR3. CDR3 DNA: TGTGCCAGCTCACCCTCATCCGCCCCCCTGAACACTGAAGCTTTCTTT. Its translation is CASSPSSAPLNTEAFF.

This clonotype was seen repeatedly, ten times or more. The gene calls are TRBV5-6 and TRBJ1-6; D is ambiguous. The germline V and J ends were trimmed by 1 base and 8 bases, with 7 bases remaining between them. Per the germline V gene, CDR1 is SGHDT and CDR2 is YYEEEE. The CDR3 is made up of 13 amino acids. CDR3 protein: CASSLLQDSPLHF. CDR3 sequence (DNA): TGTGCCAGCAGCTTGCTCCAGGATTCACCCCTCCACTTT.